This T cell receptor (beta chain) is from a study of shared clonotypes between healthy human individuals. The CDR3 covers 11 residues. CDR1 is GTSNPN, CDR2 SVGIG, per germline (reference sequence). Trimming removed 1 base from V and 6 bases from J, with 6 bases in between. About this clone: Its cognate antigen is unknown.

Some clones are missing from TCRdb's copy, which holds only in-frame ones; the method was immunoSEQ multiplex PCR. There are a few million clones in the sample; approximately 95% occur only once, and 0.35% to 0.45% lies in the top ten. General study points: Large depth notwithstanding, sorted-subset sequencing proved incomplete by rarefaction. Naive subsets tended to show greater estimated richness than memory subsets.

Source material: naive CD4+ T cells from PBMCs. Stated subset: CD45RA+ positively selected. The chain carries TRBV30 and TRBJ1-1; D call uncertain. The clonotype originates from a man in his late teens or twenties in good health. Some clones in this sample may be carry-over from other donors' samples. The CDR3, as DNA: TGTGCCTGGAGTGAAGTCTCTGAAGCTTTCTTT. This translates into CAWSEVSEAFF.